This TCR beta chain emerged from a study of OX40 agonist ivuxolimab in advanced cancers. This CDR3 has 12 amino acids. Trimming took 4 bases from V and 8 from J, leaving 9 bases between them. Germline V gives CDR1 SGHDN, CDR2 FVKESK. The assay was immunoSEQ multiplex PCR, and TCRdb's table has in-frame clones only and misses some. The top ten clones hold about 4% of a sample with around 47,000 clones, less than 85% of them seen once. The sequence derives from an adult with an advanced solid tumor such as melanoma, head and neck, liver or kidney cancer. The V call is TRBV14, the J call TRBJ1-3; no firm D call. The sample consisted of CD4+ or CD8+ T cells sorted from blood, taken in a trial of the OX40 agonist ivuxolimab. The CDR3 sequence: CASSRERHTIYF. The CDR3 coding sequence is TGTGCCAGCAGCCGTGAGAGGCACACCATATATTTT. The whole variable domain, filled in from reference TRBV14 and TRBJ1-3, reads EAGVTQFPSHSVIEKGQTVTLRCDPISGHDNLYWYRRVMGKEIKFLLHFVKESKQDESGMPNNRFLAERTGGTYSTLKVQPAELEDSGVYFCASSRERHTIYFGEGSWLTVV.